These 15 T cell receptor beta chains were sequenced from one sample in a study of cytomegalovirus exposure and HLA in healthy donors listed by TCRdb under 2017. Libraries were made using the immunoSEQ multiplex PCR assay. For the multiplex PCR, a mixture combining 60 forward primers for TCR Vbeta segments and 13 reverse primers for TCR Jbeta segments was used. TCRdb's version of the immuneACCESS table is confined to in-frame rearrangements and falls short of the full clone set. An unresolved V gene accounts for under half of the shortfall where checked; the remainder is of unknown origin. For this sample the table gives around 190,000 clones, of which around 73% were detected only once. The ten most abundant clones make up 2.9% of the sample. Sequenced input: PBMCs. These receptor sequences come from a woman in her twenties or thirties in good health and CMV-seronegative.

The gene calls are TRBV6-1 and TRBJ1-2, with D uncertain. V was cut by 3 bases and J by 9 bases, with 11 bases left in between. The CDR3 runs 12 residues. CDR1 is MNHNS, CDR2 SASEGT, per germline. The CDR3 spells CASSENIGRYTF. In DNA form, the CDR3 reads TGTGCCAGCAGTGAGAACATTGGTCGCTACACCTTC.

V and J are TRBV2 and TRBJ1-3, with 7 bases aligning to TRBD1. The V gene end was trimmed by 8 bases and the J gene end by 4 bases; junction bases not matched to a gene: 11. The germline CDR1 and CDR2 sequences are SNHLY and FYNNEI. The CDR3 is 15 amino acids. The CDR3 sequence: CASLGARGRGNTIYF. CDR3 coding DNA: TGTGCCAGCTTGGGGGCGAGGGGGCGAGGAAACACCATATATTTT.

The chain joins TRBV7-9 to TRBJ2-7; D uncertain. Trimming left V 5 bases short and J 10 bases short, with 15 bases between. This CDR3 has 12 residues. Looked up from germline, CDR1 is SEHNR and CDR2 is FQNEAQ (reference sequence). Here the CDR3 DNA reads TGTGCCAGCAGCGCCGCCTCACAGATCCAGTACTTC. Protein product: CASSAASQIQYF.

This sequence joins TRBV7-2 and TRBJ2-3; TRBD2 matches at 7 bases. V lost 10 bases, J lost 2 bases, and 6 bases stayed unmatched. Germline V gives CDR1 SGHTA, CDR2 FQGNSA. This CDR3 has 13 residues. Here the CDR3 reads CATRAGSTDTQYF. The CDR3 DNA sequence: TGTGCCACCCGAGCGGGATCCACAGATACGCAGTATTTT.

V gene TRBV9 combines with J gene TRBJ2-7, with 7 bases fitting TRBD1. This CDR3 is built from 13 residues. Looked up from germline, CDR1 is SGDLS and CDR2 is YYNGEE. The V segment lost 0 bases and the J segment 6 bases; nucleotides outside the gene matches: 3. The CDR3 nucleotides read TGTGCCAGCAGCGTAGGACAGGGTGTCGAGCAGTACTTC. As protein: CASSVGQGVEQYF.

The table lists this clone with a few counts. V usage is TRBV7-3 and J usage is TRBJ2-1; D remains ambiguous. V was trimmed by 5 bases and J by 5 bases, leaving 10 bases between them. The CDR3 contains 13 residues. CDR1 SGHTA and CDR2 FQGTGA come from the germline V gene. The CDR3 sequence is CASSARVDNEQFF. CDR3 bases: TGTGCCAGCAGCGCCCGGGTCGACAATGAGCAGTTCTTC.

This clone was seen only a few times. This chain joins TRBV7-8 and TRBJ2-6; 9 bases fit TRBD2. V lost 4 bases, J lost 0 bases, and 7 bases stayed unmatched. The length of the CDR3 is 18 residues. The V gene's germline CDR1 is SGHVS and CDR2 FQNEAQ. The CDR3 protein is CASSSLSGGHSGANVLTF. CDR3 in DNA: TGTGCCAGCAGCTCCCTTAGCGGGGGCCACTCTGGGGCCAACGTCCTGACTTTC. The full variable domain, in which reference TRBV7-8 and TRBJ2-6 provide the parts outside the CDR3, is GAGVSQSPRYKVAKRGQDVALRCDPISGHVSLFWYQQALGQGPEFLTYFQNEAQLDKSGLPSDRFFAERPEGSVSTLKIQRTQQEDSAVYLCASSSLSGGHSGANVLTFGAGSRLTVL.

The gene calls are TRBV10-3 and TRBJ1-3; 7 bases match TRBD1. The junction had 5 bases not matched to a gene; V was cut back by 4 bases and J by 2 bases. CDR1 is ENHRY and CDR2 is SYGVKD in the germline V gene. This CDR3 has 15 residues. CDR3 protein: CAISGPGTAGNTIYF. CDR3 DNA: TGTGCCATCAGTGGCCCCGGGACAGCTGGAAACACCATATATTTT.

This rearrangement joins TRBV6-1 to TRBJ1-6, with D unclear. Germline CDR1 is MNHNS and CDR2 is SASEGT. Trimming removed 3 bases from V and 8 bases from J, with 8 bases in between. This CDR3 has 13 residues. Here the CDR3 DNA reads TGTGCCAGCAGTGATAGCGGGGATTCACCCCTCCACTTT. It codes for CASSDSGDSPLHF.

The rearrangement joins TRBV5-1 to TRBJ1-4, with TRBD1 matching over 9 bases. The CDR3 runs 12 residues. V was clipped by 3 bases and J by 14 bases; unmatched bases: 5. CDR1 and CDR2 from the germline V gene are SGHRS and YFSETQ. CDR3 sequence (DNA): TGCGCCAGCAGCTGGGGACAGGGAAATCTGTTTTTT. Translation gives CASSWGQGNLFF. The entire variable domain, with the rest obtained from reference TRBV5-1 and TRBJ1-4, is as follows: KAGVTQTPRYLIKTRGQQVTLSCSPISGHRSVSWYQQTPGQGLQFLFEYFSETQRNKGNFPGRFSGRQFSNSRSEMNVSTLELGDSALYLCASSWGQGNLFFGSGTQLSVL.

The chain has TRBV7-9 and TRBJ1-1; 7 bases are a match to TRBD1. The length of the CDR3 is 12 residues. CDR1 is SEHNR, CDR2 FQNEAQ, per germline (reference sequence). V was clipped by 1 base and J by 7 bases; unmatched bases: 0. CDR3 sequence reads: CASSLGTGEAFF. The CDR3 nucleotides read TGTGCCAGCAGCTTAGGGACAGGTGAAGCTTTCTTT.

This clone was counted a single time. The rearrangement uses TRBV11-2 and TRBJ1-2; D remains ambiguous. Germline CDR1 SGHAT, CDR2 FQNNGV. Trimming cost V 5 bases and J 3 bases, with 10 bases left between them. The CDR3 loop spans 13 amino acids. CDR3 loop: CASSPSTDYGYTF. The CDR3, as DNA: TGTGCCAGCAGCCCCTCTACCGACTATGGCTACACCTTC.

The genes are TRBV6-5 and TRBJ1-1; the match to TRBD1 covers 7 bases. Germline lookup yields CDR1 MNHEY and CDR2 SVGAGI. V trimming: 2 bases; J trimming: 8 bases; junction bases outside the gene matches: 5. The CDR3 runs to 13 residues. The CDR3 loop reads CASSYTTGWEAFF. CDR3 DNA sequence: TGTGCCAGCAGTTACACGACAGGGTGGGAAGCTTTCTTT.

J is TRBJ2-7 and V is TRBV6-5; the match to TRBD2 covers 7 bases. CDR1 MNHEY and CDR2 SVGAGI come from the germline V gene. The CDR3 loop spans 12 amino acids. V was pared by 2 bases and J by 7 bases, with 2 bases of the junction left unmatched. As DNA, the CDR3 is TGTGCCAGCAGTTACGGGGAGGGTGAGCAGTACTTC. It specifies CASSYGEGEQYF.

This clone was found once. In the same sample, other DNA sequences code for this CDR3. The V and J genes are TRBV6-1 and TRBJ1-1; 8 bases match TRBD1. V was clipped by 3 bases and J by 4 bases; unmatched bases: 7. The CDR3 has 15 residues. Germline CDR1 is MNHNS and CDR2 is SASEGT. This chain's CDR3 is CASSERTGLGTEAFF. The CDR3 nucleotides are TGTGCCAGCAGTGAGCGGACAGGGCTGGGCACTGAAGCTTTCTTT.